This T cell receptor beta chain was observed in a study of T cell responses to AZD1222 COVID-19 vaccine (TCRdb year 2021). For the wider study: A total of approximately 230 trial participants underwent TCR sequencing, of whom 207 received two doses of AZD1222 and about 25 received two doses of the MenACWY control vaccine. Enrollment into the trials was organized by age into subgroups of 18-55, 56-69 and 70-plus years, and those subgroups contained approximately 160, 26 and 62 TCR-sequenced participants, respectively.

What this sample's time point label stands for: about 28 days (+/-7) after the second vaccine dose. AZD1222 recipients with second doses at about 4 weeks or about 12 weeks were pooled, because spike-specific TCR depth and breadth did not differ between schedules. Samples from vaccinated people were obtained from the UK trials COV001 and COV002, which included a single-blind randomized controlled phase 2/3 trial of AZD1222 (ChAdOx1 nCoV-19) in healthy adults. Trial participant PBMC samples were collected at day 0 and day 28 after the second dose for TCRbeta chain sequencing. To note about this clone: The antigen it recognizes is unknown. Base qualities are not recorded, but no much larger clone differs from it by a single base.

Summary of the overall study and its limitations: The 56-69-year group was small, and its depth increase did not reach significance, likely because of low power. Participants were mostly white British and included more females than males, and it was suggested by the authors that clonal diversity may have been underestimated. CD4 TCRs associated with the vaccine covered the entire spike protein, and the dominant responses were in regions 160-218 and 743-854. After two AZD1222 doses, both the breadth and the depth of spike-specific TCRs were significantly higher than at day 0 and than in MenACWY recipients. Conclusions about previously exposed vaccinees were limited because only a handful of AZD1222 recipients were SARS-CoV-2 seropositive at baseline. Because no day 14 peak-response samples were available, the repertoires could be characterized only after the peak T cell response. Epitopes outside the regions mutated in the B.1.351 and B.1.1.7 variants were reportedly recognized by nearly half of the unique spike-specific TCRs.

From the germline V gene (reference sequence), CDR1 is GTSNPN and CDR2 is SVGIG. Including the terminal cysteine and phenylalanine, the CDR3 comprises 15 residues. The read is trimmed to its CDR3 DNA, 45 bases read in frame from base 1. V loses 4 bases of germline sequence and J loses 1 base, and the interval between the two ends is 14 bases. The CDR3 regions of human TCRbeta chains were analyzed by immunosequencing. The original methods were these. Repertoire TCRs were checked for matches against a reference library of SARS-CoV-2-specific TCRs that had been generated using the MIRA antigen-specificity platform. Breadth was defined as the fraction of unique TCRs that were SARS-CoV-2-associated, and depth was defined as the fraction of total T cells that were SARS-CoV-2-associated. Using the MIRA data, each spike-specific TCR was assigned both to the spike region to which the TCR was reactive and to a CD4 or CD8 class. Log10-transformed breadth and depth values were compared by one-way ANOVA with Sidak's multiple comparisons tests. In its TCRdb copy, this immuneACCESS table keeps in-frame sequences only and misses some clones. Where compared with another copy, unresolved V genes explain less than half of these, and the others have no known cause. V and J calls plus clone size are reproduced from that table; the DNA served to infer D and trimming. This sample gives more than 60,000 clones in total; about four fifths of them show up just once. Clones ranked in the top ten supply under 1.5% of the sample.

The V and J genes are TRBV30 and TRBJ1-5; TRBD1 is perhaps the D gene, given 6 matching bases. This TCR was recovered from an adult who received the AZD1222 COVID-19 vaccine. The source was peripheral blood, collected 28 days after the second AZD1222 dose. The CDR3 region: CAWNVGGPSNQPQHF. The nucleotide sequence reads TGTGCCTGGAATGTAGGGGGACCCAGCAATCAGCCCCAGCATTTT.